The 28 T cell receptor beta chains below come from one sample, sequenced in a study of blood T cell repertoires in COVID-19. Sequencing was performed with immunoSEQ multiplex PCR; in TCRdb, only in-frame clones are kept and a portion is missing. The data show under 200,000 clones, 80% to 90% seen once. Sequenced material: PBMCs or T cells enriched from blood (not recorded which). The receptors come from a woman aged 18-29 years who had recovered from COVID-19.

The chain carries TRBV2 and TRBJ1-3; D gene uncertain. V lost 6 bases and J 2 bases, leaving 11 bases between the germline ends. The CDR3 is 14 residues long. Germline V gene sequence: CDR1 SNHLY, CDR2 FYNNEI. CDR3 protein: CASSAEGAGNTIYF. The DNA of the CDR3 is TGTGCCAGCAGCGCTGAGGGAGCTGGAAACACCATATATTTT.

The chain couples TRBV29-1 to TRBJ2-2, with 7 bases that match TRBD1. After removal of 7 bases from V and 4 bases from J, the junction contained 6 bases not matched to a gene. Germline assignment: CDR1 SQVTM and CDR2 ANQGSEA. The CDR3 is 13 residues long. The CDR3 bases are TGCAGCGCTGACAGGGAACGCACCGGGGAGCTGTTTTTT. This encodes CSADRERTGELFF.

The gene calls are TRBV3-1 (or the pseudogene TRBV3-2) and TRBJ1-6, with TRBD1 matching 8 bases. The CDR3 is 16 residues long. Germline V lookup: CDR1 LGHDT, CDR2 YNNKEL (reference sequence). V shed 0 bases and J 8 bases; nucleotides not matched to a gene: 6. The CDR3 region has the DNA TGTGCCAGCAGCCAAGACTGGACAGGGAGGCATTCACCCCTCCACTTT. It encodes CASSQDWTGRHSPLHF.

The chain combines TRBV6-2 or TRBV6-3 with TRBJ1-6; D gene uncertain. The V end was cut by 5 bases, the J end by 6 bases, with 14 bases between. Per germline, CDR1 MNHEY and CDR2 SVGEGT. The CDR3 is 15 amino acids. The DNA for the CDR3 is TGTGCCAGCAGTCCACGGGAGAAGGGTAATTCACCCCTCCACTTT. Translation: CASSPREKGNSPLHF.

The rearrangement uses TRBV27 and TRBJ2-7; the D is unclear. Trimming removed 4 bases from V and 5 bases from J, with 12 bases in between. CDR1 is MNHEY and CDR2 is SMNVEV in the germline V gene (reference sequence). The CDR3 is 13 residues long. The CDR3: CASSSEAHDEQYF. In nucleotides, the CDR3 is TGTGCCAGCAGTTCCGAAGCCCACGACGAGCAGTACTTC.

This sequence joins TRBV12-3 or TRBV12-4 and TRBJ1-2; D unresolved. The length of the CDR3 is 13 residues. The V end was cut by 7 bases, the J end by 2 bases, with 11 bases between. The CDR3 region has the DNA TGTGCCAGCACCCCGCGGCGGAACTATGGCTACACCTTC. Its protein product is CASTPRRNYGYTF.

The chain couples TRBV11-2 to TRBJ2-2; TRBD2 is a possible D gene (6 bases). This CDR3 spans 14 amino acids. V was shortened by 6 bases and J by 4 bases, with 12 bases between the two germline ends. Per germline, CDR1 SGHAT and CDR2 FQNNGV. The CDR3 is CASSHGGTTGELFF. The DNA for the CDR3 is TGTGCCAGCAGTCACGGAGGGACCACCGGGGAGCTGTTTTTT.

The chain links TRBV19 to TRBJ1-5; D perhaps matches TRBD1 (6 bases). Trimming took 9 bases from V and 5 from J, leaving 17 bases between them. The CDR3 has 14 residues. Germline values: CDR1 LNHDA, CDR2 SQIVND (reference sequence). CDR3 sequence: CASAPGHPDQPQHF. DNA of the CDR3: TGTGCCAGCGCACCGGGACACCCCGATCAGCCCCAGCATTTT.

The J gene is TRBJ1-6, the V gene TRBV2; no clear D. Trimming removed 6 bases from V and 9 bases from J, with 15 bases in between. The germline gives CDR1 SNHLY, CDR2 FYNNEI. The CDR3 sequence is 14 residues long. This CDR3 reads CASSAMDLGSPLHF. The CDR3 region has the DNA TGTGCCAGCAGCGCTATGGACTTGGGTTCACCCCTCCACTTT.

The CDR3: CAWRTGVTGNTGELFF. DNA for the CDR3: TGTGCCTGGAGAACCGGGGTTACCGGGAACACCGGGGAGCTGTTTTTT. The chain uses TRBV30 and TRBJ2-2, with a possible D match to TRBD2 (5 bases). Germline values: CDR1 GTSNPN, CDR2 SVGIG (reference sequence). The germline V and J ends were trimmed by 3 bases and 1 base, with 15 bases remaining between them. The length of the CDR3 is 16 residues.

The chain uses TRBV7-2 and TRBJ1-6; TRBD1 matches at 8 bases. CDR1 and CDR2 from the germline V gene are SGHTA and FQGNSA. Trimming removed 4 bases from V and 7 bases from J; junction bases left unmatched: 12. There are 17 residues in the CDR3. The CDR3 is CASSSGTGPYMNSPLHF. The CDR3 region has the DNA TGTGCCAGCAGCTCCGGGACAGGACCTTATATGAATTCACCCCTCCACTTT. The entire variable domain, with the rest obtained from reference TRBV7-2 and TRBJ1-6, is as follows: GAGVSQSPSNKVTEKGKDVELRCDPISGHTALYWYRQSLGQGLEFLIYFQGNSAPDKSGLPSDRFSAERTGGSVSTLTIQRTQQEDSAVYLCASSSGTGPYMNSPLHFGNGTRLTVT.

The J gene is TRBJ2-5, the V gene TRBV6-5; TRBD2 matches 9 bases. This CDR3 contains 14 residues. Germline values: CDR1 MNHEY, CDR2 SVGAGI. Trimming removed 8 bases from V and 5 bases from J; junction bases left unmatched: 9. The CDR3 here is CASGASGDAETQYF. Here the CDR3 DNA reads TGTGCCAGCGGGGCTAGCGGGGACGCTGAGACCCAGTACTTC.

The rearrangement joins TRBV20-1 to TRBJ2-3; D remains ambiguous. The germline V gene encodes CDR1 DFQATT and CDR2 SNEGSKA (reference sequence). This CDR3 has 11 residues. V lost 3 bases to trimming and J lost 9 bases, with 10 bases between them. CDR3 nucleotide sequence: TGCAGTGCTAGTAGCCCAGCGACGCAGTATTTT. This sequence encodes CSASSPATQYF.

V usage is TRBV5-1 and J usage is TRBJ1-2, with 7 bases matching TRBD1. V was clipped by 4 bases and J by 3 bases; unmatched bases: 12. CDR1 and CDR2 from the germline V gene are SGHRS and YFSETQ. The CDR3 runs 16 residues. The CDR3: CASSAITDDRDYGYTF. The CDR3 coding sequence is TGCGCCAGCAGCGCTATTACCGACGACAGGGACTATGGCTACACCTTC.

V gene TRBV24-1 combines with J gene TRBJ2-5, with TRBD2 as a possible D gene (7 bases). CDR1 is KGHDR and CDR2 is SFDVKD in the germline V gene. V was clipped by 0 bases and J by 5 bases, with 12 bases between them. The CDR3 runs to 15 residues. Written as DNA, the CDR3 is TGTGCCACCAGTGATTTGGGGGGGGCCTCTGAGACCCAGTACTTC. It is translated as CATSDLGGASETQYF.

The J gene is TRBJ2-7, the V gene TRBV5-6, with D maybe TRBD2 (5 bases). The CDR3 totals 15 residues. Between the trimmed V and J ends, which lost 0 bases and 0 bases, there was a span of 10 bases. CDR1 SGHDT and CDR2 YYEEEE come from the germline V gene. The CDR3 sequence is CASSLERRSSYEQYF. CDR3 DNA sequence: TGTGCCAGCAGCTTGGAGCGGCGGAGCTCCTACGAGCAGTACTTC.

This rearrangement joins TRBV9 to TRBJ2-1, with 8 bases fitting TRBD2. The junction had 7 bases not matched to a gene; V was cut back by 7 bases and J by 4 bases. Germline V gene sequence: CDR1 SGDLS, CDR2 YYNGEE. The CDR3 has 14 residues. CDR3 protein: CASGWRGDYNEQFF. CDR3 sequence (DNA): TGTGCCAGCGGGTGGCGGGGGGATTACAATGAGCAGTTCTTC.

This chain uses TRBV5-1 with TRBJ2-3; tentatively, D is TRBD2 (6 bases). V shed 5 bases and J shed 0 bases, with 13 bases lying between them. The CDR3 contains 15 residues. The germline V gene has CDR1 SGHRS and CDR2 YFSETQ. CDR3 in amino acids: CASRRGADSTDTQYF. CDR3 DNA sequence: TGCGCCAGCAGGCGGGGTGCGGATAGCACAGATACGCAGTATTTT.

The chain has TRBV2 and TRBJ1-3, with D tentatively TRBD1 (5 bases). The CDR3 extends over 15 amino acids. Trimming removed 4 bases from V and 0 bases from J, with 10 bases in between. Germline loops: CDR1 SNHLY, CDR2 FYNNEI. The CDR3, as DNA: TGTGCCAGCAGTGGGAGGGGATCCTCTGGAAACACCATATATTTT. Translating gives CASSGRGSSGNTIYF.

The chain links TRBV6-5 to TRBJ1-1; 7 bases agree with TRBD1. The ends lost 1 base at V and 11 bases at J; junction bases unmatched: 10. Germline assignment: CDR1 MNHEY and CDR2 SVGAGI. The CDR3 contains 14 residues. This CDR3 reads CASSYFTGTAGAFF. CDR3 nucleotide sequence: TGTGCCAGCAGTTACTTTACGGGGACAGCAGGGGCTTTCTTT.

V usage is TRBV6-2 or TRBV6-3 and J usage is TRBJ2-4, with D unresolved. The CDR3 runs to 19 residues. Deletions cut 2 bases from V and 3 bases from J, with 23 bases between. The germline CDR1 and CDR2 sequences are MNHEY and SVGEGT. CDR3 sequence (DNA): TGTGCCAGCAGTTACGGGCGCAGGCCACTTCCAAAAGACAAAAACATTCAGTACTTC. It specifies CASSYGRRPLPKDKNIQYF.

The V gene is TRBV9, the J gene TRBJ2-3; TRBD1 agrees at 7 bases. CDR3 length equals 14 residues. Germline V CDR1 and CDR2: SGDLS, YYNGEE. After removal of 3 bases from V and 0 bases from J, the junction contained 1 base not matched to a gene. CDR3 amino acids: CASSEGQSTDTQYF. The CDR3 DNA follows: TGTGCCAGCAGCGAGGGACAGAGCACAGATACGCAGTATTTT.

This clone came up once. V and J are TRBV2 and TRBJ1-2; D gene uncertain. Germline V gene sequence: CDR1 SNHLY, CDR2 FYNNEI. The CDR3 spans 14 residues. V lost 1 base to trimming and J lost 8 bases, with 14 bases between them. The DNA for the CDR3 is TGTGCCAGCAGTGAAGGCGGAGCCCCCAGCGGCTACACCTTC. Translated: CASSEGGAPSGYTF.

This clone was recorded a few times. The V and J genes are TRBV9 and TRBJ1-5; D gene unclear. The CDR3 consists of 13 residues. V dropped 3 bases and J dropped 0 bases, with 4 bases sitting between them. Germline CDR1 reads SGDLS; CDR2 reads YYNGEE. The CDR3 nucleotides are TGTGCCAGCAGCGGTCTTAGCAATCAGCCCCAGCATTTT. It specifies CASSGLSNQPQHF.

The V call is TRBV5-1, the J call TRBJ2-5, with TRBD2 as a possible D gene (5 bases). The CDR3 length is 14 residues. Per germline, CDR1 SGHRS and CDR2 YFSETQ. Trimming removed 0 bases at V and 1 base at J, with 7 bases between. The DNA for the CDR3 is TGCGCCAGCAGCTTGGCGGGGAGCCAAGAGACCCAGTACTTC. It codes for CASSLAGSQETQYF.

V and J are TRBV28 and TRBJ1-4; the match to TRBD1 covers 7 bases. V was clipped by 4 bases and J by 7 bases; unmatched bases: 9. CDR1 is MDHEN and CDR2 is SYDVKM in the germline V gene. The CDR3 has 15 amino acids. CDR3 DNA sequence: TGTGCCAGCAGTTCAAACAGGGGAAGAAGTGAAAAACTGTTTTTT. The encoded protein is CASSSNRGRSEKLFF.

This chain links TRBV11-2 with TRBJ1-2; TRBD1 agrees at 7 bases. Germline lookup yields CDR1 SGHAT and CDR2 FQNNGV. The CDR3 totals 15 residues. V dropped 6 bases and J dropped 4; count of bases not matched to a gene: 11. The CDR3 reads CASRAPGQRPYGYTF. CDR3 sequence (DNA): TGTGCCAGCAGGGCTCCGGGACAGAGACCCTATGGCTACACCTTC.

The CDR3 DNA reads TGTGCCAGCGCGAAAACTGCGAGGGAGACCCAGTACTTC. Encoded protein: CASAKTARETQYF. J is TRBJ2-5 and V is TRBV6-5, with D hard to call. CDR1 and CDR2 (germline): MNHEY, SVGAGI. V lost 8 bases, J lost 5 bases, and 15 bases lay in between. This CDR3 has 13 amino acids.